The 10 T cell receptor beta chains given below trace back to one sample, sequenced in a study of CD8 T cells in ankylosing spondylitis. Study results and caveats: A TCR beta motif of seven or eight highly homologous variants appeared characteristic of ankylosing spondylitis blood.

In TCRdb, the 5' RACE reads were re-called with MiXCR into one record per CDR3 protein. The sample yields 200,000 to 250,000 distinct CDR3 sequences, about 7% seen once. These receptors have no known antigen. Sequenced: blood, either unsorted or a sorted T cell fraction (not recorded which). All receptors come from a male donor with ankylosing spondylitis.

The CDR3 region has the DNA TGTGCCAGCTCACCACGACAGGGGCCAGCAGGGGCCCAGTACTTC. Encoded protein: CASSPRQGPAGAQYF. The chain couples TRBV18 to TRBJ2-5; TRBD1 agrees at 8 bases. This CDR3 has 15 residues. V gave up 1 base and J gave up 9 bases; unmatched junction bases: 10. Germline CDR1 reads KGHSH; CDR2 reads LQKENI. Using reference TRBV18 and TRBJ2-5 for the parts outside the CDR3, the full variable domain is NAGVMQNPRHLVRRRGQEARLRCSPMKGHSHVYWYRQLPEEGLKFMVYLQKENIIDESGMPKERFSAEFPKEGPSILRIQQVVRGDSAAYFCASSPRQGPAGAQYFGPGTRLLVL.

This clonotype was observed many times. This rearrangement joins TRBV12-3 or TRBV12-4 to TRBJ1-1; 9 nucleotides agree with TRBD1. This CDR3 comprises 13 residues. Germline trimming cut 9 bases from V and 7 bases from J; bases unmatched to any gene: 9. The CDR3, as DNA: TGTGCCAGTTCGACAGGGGGTGGGAATGAAGCTTTCTTT. Its protein is CASSTGGGNEAFF.

This chain uses TRBV7-8 with TRBJ1-2; D gene ambiguous. Trimming took 1 base from V and 7 from J, leaving 7 bases between them. Per the germline V gene, CDR1 is SGHVS and CDR2 is FQNEAQ. This CDR3 has 12 amino acids. The CDR3 DNA follows: TGTGCCAGCAGCTTAGGACGGAGTGGCTACACCTTC. Its protein product is CASSLGRSGYTF.

This clonotype was observed at least ten times. This chain joins TRBV6-5 and TRBJ1-1; D call uncertain. V dropped 0 bases and J dropped 3 bases, with 8 bases sitting between them. The CDR3 runs 14 residues. Germline loops: CDR1 MNHEY, CDR2 SVGAGI. The CDR3 protein is CASSYSVGHTEAFF. In DNA, the CDR3 is TGTGCCAGCAGTTACTCGGTAGGGCACACTGAAGCTTTCTTT.

This clonotype was detected many times. This chain connects TRBV28 to TRBJ2-7, with 7 bases lining up with TRBD1. The CDR3 runs 15 residues. With 7 bases clipped from V and 1 base from J, the junction kept 10 bases outside the gene matches. In germline, CDR1 is MDHEN, CDR2 SYDVKM. CDR3 nucleotide sequence: TGTGCCAGCAATACTGACAGGGAACAATCCTACGAGCAGTACTTC. This gives the protein CASNTDREQSYEQYF.

This clonotype was counted ten times or more. The rearrangement joins TRBV6-4 to TRBJ1-6; TRBD1 matches 10 bases. J gave up 7 bases and V 0 bases, and 0 bases lay outside the gene matches. Germline CDR1 MRHNA, CDR2 SNTAGT. CDR3 length equals 15 residues. The CDR3, as DNA: TGTGCCAGCAGTGACTCGACAGGGGGCAATTCACCCCTCCACTTT. It translates to CASSDSTGGNSPLHF.

The chain couples TRBV6-2 or TRBV6-3 to TRBJ2-1, with D perhaps TRBD2 (5 bases). Trimming shortened V by 0 bases and J by 3 bases, and 12 bases separated the two germline ends. The CDR3 is 16 residues long. Germline V lookup: CDR1 MNHEY, CDR2 SVGEGT. CDR3 nucleotides: TGTGCCAGCAGTTACTCGAATCAGAGGGACTACAATGAGCAGTTCTTC. Its translation: CASSYSNQRDYNEQFF.

This clonotype was seen repeatedly, ten times or more. The V call is TRBV4-3, the J call TRBJ2-7; TRBD2 aligns across 14 bases. The CDR3 is 15 amino acids. The germline CDR1 and CDR2 sequences are LGHNA and YSLEER. Unmatched junction bases numbered 6, after V lost 2 bases and J lost 9 bases. The CDR3 here is CASSQRTSGRLSQYF. The CDR3 bases are TGCGCCAGCAGCCAACGGACTAGCGGGAGGTTGTCGCAGTACTTC.

This clonotype was picked up many times. The chain carries TRBV28 and TRBJ2-7; 11 bases align to TRBD2. This CDR3 comprises 15 residues. The ends lost 3 bases at V and 7 bases at J; junction bases unmatched: 8. Germline CDR1 is MDHEN and CDR2 is SYDVKM. CDR3: CASSFRLAGFLEQYF. In DNA, the CDR3 is TGTGCCAGCAGTTTCCGACTAGCGGGGTTCTTAGAGCAGTACTTC.

This rearrangement joins TRBV4-3 to TRBJ2-7, with D perhaps matching TRBD2 (6 bases). The CDR3 is 15 residues long. Germline V CDR1 and CDR2: LGHNA, YSLEER. Trimming removed 3 bases at V and 3 bases at J, with 15 bases between. DNA for the CDR3: TGCGCCAGCAGCCAGGGGGACTTCCGTAGCTACGAGCAGTACTTC. Translated: CASSQGDFRSYEQYF.